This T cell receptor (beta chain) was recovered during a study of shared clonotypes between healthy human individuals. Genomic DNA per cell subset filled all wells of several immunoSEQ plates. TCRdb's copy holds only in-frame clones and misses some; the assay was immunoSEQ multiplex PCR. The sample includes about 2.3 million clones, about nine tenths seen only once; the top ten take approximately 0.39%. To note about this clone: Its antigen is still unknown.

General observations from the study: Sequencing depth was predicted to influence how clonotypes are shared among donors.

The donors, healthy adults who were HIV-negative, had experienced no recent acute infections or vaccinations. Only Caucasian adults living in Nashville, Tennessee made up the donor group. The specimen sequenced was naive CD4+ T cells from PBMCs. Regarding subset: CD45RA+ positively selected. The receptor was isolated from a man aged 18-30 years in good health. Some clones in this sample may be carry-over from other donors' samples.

The CDR3 sequence: CASSIGTPSGANVLTF. The DNA for the CDR3 is TGTGCCAGTAGTATTGGGACCCCTTCTGGGGCCAACGTCCTGACTTTC. This chain uses TRBV19 with TRBJ2-6; D possibly matches TRBD1 or TRBD2 (5 bases each). CDR1 and CDR2 from the germline V gene are LNHDA and SQIVND (reference sequence). Trimming took 3 bases from V and 1 from J, leaving 10 bases between them. This CDR3 region has 16 residues.